Sequencing of this T cell receptor beta chain was carried out in a study of Graves' ophthalmopathy and Graves' hyperthyroidism. For repertoire sequencing, the TCR beta CDR3 regions were amplified from RNA transcripts. RT-PCR with HTBI primers came first, then second-round multiplex PCR. TCRdb reprocessed the multiplex PCR reads via MiXCR and lists one record per CDR3 protein. This table has 650,000 to 900,000 distinct CDR3 sequences, 40% appearing once. With a duration under 3 months, ophthalmopathy in the donors showed moderate-to-severe activity, CAS ≥3 and NOSPECS ≥4. PBMCs stemmed from over 8 ml of fresh peripheral blood. The sequenced material came from peripheral blood. This TCR came from an adult man with Graves' ophthalmopathy.

The CDR3, as DNA: TGTGCCATCAGTGAGTCGTACACCTCCTACGAGCAGTACTTC. Protein product: CAISESYTSYEQYF. The chain couples TRBV10-3 to TRBJ2-7; D remains ambiguous. V gave up 0 bases and J gave up 0 bases, with 6 bases separating them. This CDR3 contains 14 residues. Germline CDR1 is ENHRY and CDR2 is SYGVKD.